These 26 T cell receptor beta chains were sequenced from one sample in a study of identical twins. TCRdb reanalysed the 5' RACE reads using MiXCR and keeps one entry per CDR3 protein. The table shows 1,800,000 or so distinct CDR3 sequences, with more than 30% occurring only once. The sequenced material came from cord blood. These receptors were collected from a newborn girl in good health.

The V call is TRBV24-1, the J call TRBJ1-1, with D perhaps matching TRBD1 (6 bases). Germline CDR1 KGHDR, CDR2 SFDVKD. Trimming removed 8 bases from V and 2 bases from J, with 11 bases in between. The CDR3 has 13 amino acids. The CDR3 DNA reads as TGTGCCACCAAGGGGGGACCCAACACTGAAGCTTTCTTT. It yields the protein CATKGGPNTEAFF.

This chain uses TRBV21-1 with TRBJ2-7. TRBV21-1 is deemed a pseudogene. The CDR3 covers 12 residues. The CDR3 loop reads CASSKRSYERYF. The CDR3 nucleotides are TGTGCCAGCAGCAAACGGTCCTACGAGCGGTACTTC.

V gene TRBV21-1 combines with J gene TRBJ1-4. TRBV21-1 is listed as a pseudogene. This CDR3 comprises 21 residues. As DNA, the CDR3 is TGTGCCAGCAGCAAAGCAGCTAATTTCCCCATCAATAGCTCCATCAATGAAAAACTGTTTTTT. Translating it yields CASSKAANFPINSSINEKLFF.

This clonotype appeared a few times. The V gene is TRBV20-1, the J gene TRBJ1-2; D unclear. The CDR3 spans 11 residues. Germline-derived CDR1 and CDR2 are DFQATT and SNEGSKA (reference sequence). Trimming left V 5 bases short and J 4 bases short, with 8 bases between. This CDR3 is CSAGVGYGYTF. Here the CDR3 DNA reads TGCAGTGCTGGTGTGGGCTATGGCTACACCTTC.

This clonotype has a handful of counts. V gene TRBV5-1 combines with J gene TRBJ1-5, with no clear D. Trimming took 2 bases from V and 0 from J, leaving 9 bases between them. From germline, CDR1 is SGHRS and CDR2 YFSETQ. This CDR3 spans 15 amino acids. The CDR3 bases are TGCGCCAGCAGCTTCGGTACCTATAGCAATCAGCCCCAGCATTTT. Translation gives CASSFGTYSNQPQHF. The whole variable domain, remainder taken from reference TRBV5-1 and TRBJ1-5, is KAGVTQTPRYLIKTRGQQVTLSCSPISGHRSVSWYQQTPGQGLQFLFEYFSETQRNKGNFPGRFSGRQFSNSRSEMNVSTLELGDSALYLCASSFGTYSNQPQHFGDGTRLSIL.

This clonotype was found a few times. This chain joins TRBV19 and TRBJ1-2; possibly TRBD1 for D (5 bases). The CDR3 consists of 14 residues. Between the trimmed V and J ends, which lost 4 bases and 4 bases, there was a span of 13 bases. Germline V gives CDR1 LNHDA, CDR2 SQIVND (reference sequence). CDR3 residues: CASSTLGGTYGYTF. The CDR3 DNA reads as TGTGCCAGTAGTACCCTGGGGGGAACCTATGGCTACACCTTC. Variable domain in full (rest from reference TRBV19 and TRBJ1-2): DGGITQSPKYLFRKEGQNVTLSCEQNLNHDAMYWYRQDPGQGLRLIYYSQIVNDFQKGDIAEGYSVSREKKESFPLTVTSAQKNPTAFYLCASSTLGGTYGYTFGSGTRLTVV.

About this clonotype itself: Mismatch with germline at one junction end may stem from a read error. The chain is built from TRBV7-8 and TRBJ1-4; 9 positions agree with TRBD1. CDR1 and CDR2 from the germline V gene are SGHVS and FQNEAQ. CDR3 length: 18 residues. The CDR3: CAGSLGLDRGLPNEKPFF. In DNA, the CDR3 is TGTGCCGGCAGCTTAGGGTTGGACAGGGGCCTACCTAATGAAAAACCGTTTTTT. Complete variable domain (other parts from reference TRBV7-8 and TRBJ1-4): GAGVSQSPRYKVAKRGQDVALRCDPISGHVSLFWYQQALGQGPEFLTYFQNEAQLDKSGLPSDRFFAERPEGSVSTLKIQRTQQEDSAVYLCAGSLGLDRGLPNEKPFFGSGTQLSVL.

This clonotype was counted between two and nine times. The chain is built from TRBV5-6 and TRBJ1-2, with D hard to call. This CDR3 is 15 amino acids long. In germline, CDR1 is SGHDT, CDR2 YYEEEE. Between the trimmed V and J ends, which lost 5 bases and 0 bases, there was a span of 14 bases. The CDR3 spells CASSWERVANYGYTF. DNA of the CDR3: TGTGCCAGCAGTTGGGAGCGGGTCGCTAACTATGGCTACACCTTC.

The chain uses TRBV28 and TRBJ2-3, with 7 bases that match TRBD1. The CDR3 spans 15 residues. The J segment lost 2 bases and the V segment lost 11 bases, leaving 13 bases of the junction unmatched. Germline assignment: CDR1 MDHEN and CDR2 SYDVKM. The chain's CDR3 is CAASPDRSYTDTQYF. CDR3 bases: TGTGCCGCCTCCCCGGACAGGTCCTACACAGATACGCAGTATTTT.

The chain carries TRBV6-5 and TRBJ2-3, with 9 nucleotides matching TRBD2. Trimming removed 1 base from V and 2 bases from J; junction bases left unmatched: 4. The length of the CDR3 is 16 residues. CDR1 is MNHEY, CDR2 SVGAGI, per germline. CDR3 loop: CASSYFSGRPTDTQYF. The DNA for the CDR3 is TGTGCCAGCAGTTACTTTAGCGGGAGACCCACAGATACGCAGTATTTT.

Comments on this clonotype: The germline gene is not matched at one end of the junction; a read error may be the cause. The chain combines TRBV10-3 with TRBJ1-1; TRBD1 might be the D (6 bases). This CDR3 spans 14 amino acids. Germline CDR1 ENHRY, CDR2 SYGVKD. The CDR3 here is CAISESSGVTEAIF. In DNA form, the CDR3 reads TGTGCCATCAGTGAGTCCTCAGGGGTGACTGAAGCTATCTTT.

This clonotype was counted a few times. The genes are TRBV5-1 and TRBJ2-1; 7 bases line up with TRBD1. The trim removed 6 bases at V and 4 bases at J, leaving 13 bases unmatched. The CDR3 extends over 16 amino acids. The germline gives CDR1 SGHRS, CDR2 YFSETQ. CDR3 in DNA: TGCGCCAGCACTCTGGGGACAGCCAAATTTTACAATGAGCAGTTCTTC. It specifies CASTLGTAKFYNEQFF. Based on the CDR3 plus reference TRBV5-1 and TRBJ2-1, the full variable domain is KAGVTQTPRYLIKTRGQQVTLSCSPISGHRSVSWYQQTPGQGLQFLFEYFSETQRNKGNFPGRFSGRQFSNSRSEMNVSTLELGDSALYLCASTLGTAKFYNEQFFGPGTRLTVL.

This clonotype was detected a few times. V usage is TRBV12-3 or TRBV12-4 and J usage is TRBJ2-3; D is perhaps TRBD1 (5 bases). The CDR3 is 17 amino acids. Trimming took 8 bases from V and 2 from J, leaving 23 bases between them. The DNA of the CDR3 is TGTGCCAGCGTTTTCCAGGGCATTTCGGATATCACAGATACGCAGTATTTT. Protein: CASVFQGISDITDTQYF.

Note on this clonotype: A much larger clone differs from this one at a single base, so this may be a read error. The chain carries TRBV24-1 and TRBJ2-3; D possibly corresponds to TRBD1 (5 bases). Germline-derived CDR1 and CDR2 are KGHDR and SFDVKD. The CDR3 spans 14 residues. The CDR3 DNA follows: TGTGCCACCAGTGATTTTGACAGCACAGATGCGCAGTATTTT. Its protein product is CATSDFDSTDAQYF.

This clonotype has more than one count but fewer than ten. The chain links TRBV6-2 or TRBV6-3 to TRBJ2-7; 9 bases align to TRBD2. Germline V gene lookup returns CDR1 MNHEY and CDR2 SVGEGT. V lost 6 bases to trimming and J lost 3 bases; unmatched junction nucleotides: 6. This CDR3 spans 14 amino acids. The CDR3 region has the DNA TGTGCCAGCAGGCGACTAGCGGACAACTACGAGCAGTACTTC. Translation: CASRRLADNYEQYF.

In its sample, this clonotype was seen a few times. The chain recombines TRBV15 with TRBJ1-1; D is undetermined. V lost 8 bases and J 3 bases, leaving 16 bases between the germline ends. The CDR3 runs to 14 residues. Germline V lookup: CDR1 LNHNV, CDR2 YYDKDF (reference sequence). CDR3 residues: CATLVTDGDTEAFF. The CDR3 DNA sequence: TGTGCCACCCTTGTAACCGACGGGGACACTGAAGCTTTCTTT.

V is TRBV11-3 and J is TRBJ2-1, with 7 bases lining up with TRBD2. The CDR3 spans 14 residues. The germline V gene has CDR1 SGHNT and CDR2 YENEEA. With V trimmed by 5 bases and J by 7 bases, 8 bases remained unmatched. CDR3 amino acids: CASSPTSDLNEQFF. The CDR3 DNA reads TGTGCCAGCAGCCCCACTAGCGACCTTAATGAGCAGTTCTTC.

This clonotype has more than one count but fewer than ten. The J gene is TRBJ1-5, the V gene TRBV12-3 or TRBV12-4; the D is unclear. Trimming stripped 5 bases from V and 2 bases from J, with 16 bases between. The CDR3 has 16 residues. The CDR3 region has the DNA TGTGCCAGCAGTACCCGGGAAATTGGGGGCAATCAGCCCCAGCATTTT. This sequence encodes CASSTREIGGNQPQHF.

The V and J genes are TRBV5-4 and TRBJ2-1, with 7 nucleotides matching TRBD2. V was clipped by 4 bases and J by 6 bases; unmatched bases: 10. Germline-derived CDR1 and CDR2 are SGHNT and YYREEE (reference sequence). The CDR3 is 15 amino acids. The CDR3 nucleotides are TGTGCCAGCAGCCTAGGACTAGGGGTCCGCAATGAGCAGTTCTTC. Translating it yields CASSLGLGVRNEQFF. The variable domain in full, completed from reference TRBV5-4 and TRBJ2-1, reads ETGVTQSPTHLIKTRGQQVTLRCSSQSGHNTVSWYQQALGQGPQFIFQYYREEENGRGNFPPRFSGLQFPNYSSELNVNALELDDSALYLCASSLGLGVRNEQFFGPGTRLTVL.

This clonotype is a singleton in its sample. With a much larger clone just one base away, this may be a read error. Written as DNA, the CDR3 is TGTGCCAGCAGCCCCATTTCCTACAGCTCCTACAATGAGCAGTACTTC. It encodes CASSPISYSSYNEQYF. V usage is TRBV7-8 and J usage is TRBJ2-1; D is ambiguous. The J call may not be correct, given that the DNA end is closer to TRBJ2-7. Looked up from germline, CDR1 is SGHVS and CDR2 is FQNEAQ. CDR3 size: 16 residues.

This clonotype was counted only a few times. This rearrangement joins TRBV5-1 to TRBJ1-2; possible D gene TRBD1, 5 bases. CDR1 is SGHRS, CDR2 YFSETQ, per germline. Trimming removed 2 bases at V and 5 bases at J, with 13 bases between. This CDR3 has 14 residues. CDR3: CASSFFGAGYGYTF. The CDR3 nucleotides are TGCGCCAGCAGCTTTTTTGGGGCAGGATATGGCTACACCTTC.

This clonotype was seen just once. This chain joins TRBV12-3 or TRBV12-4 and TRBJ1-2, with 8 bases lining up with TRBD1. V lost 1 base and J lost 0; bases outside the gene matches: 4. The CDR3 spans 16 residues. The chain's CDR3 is CASSLVTGASNYGYTF. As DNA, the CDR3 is TGTGCCAGCAGTTTAGTGACAGGGGCATCTAACTATGGCTACACCTTC.

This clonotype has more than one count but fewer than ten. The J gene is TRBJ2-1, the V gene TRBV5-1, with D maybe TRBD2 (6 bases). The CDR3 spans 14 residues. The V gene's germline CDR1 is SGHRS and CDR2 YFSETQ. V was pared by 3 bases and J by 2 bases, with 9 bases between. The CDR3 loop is CASSWTKTYNEQFF. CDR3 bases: TGCGCCAGCAGCTGGACTAAAACCTACAATGAGCAGTTCTTC.

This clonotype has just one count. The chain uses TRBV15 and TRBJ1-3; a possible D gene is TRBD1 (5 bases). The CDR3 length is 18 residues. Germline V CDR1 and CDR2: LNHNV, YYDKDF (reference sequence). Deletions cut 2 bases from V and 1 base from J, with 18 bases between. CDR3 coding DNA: TGTGCCACCAGCAGATCTCGAATCAGGGAGTTGTCTGGAAACACCATATATTTT. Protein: CATSRSRIRELSGNTIYF.

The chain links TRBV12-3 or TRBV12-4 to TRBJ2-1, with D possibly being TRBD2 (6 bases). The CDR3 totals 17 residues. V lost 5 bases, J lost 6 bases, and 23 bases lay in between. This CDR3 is CASSPLRSTGGVNEQFF. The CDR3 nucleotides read TGTGCCAGCAGTCCCCTTAGGTCAACAGGAGGGGTCAATGAGCAGTTCTTC.

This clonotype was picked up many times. In DNA, the CDR3 is TGTGCCAGCAGCTTAACTAGCGGGGGGCCTAGCACAGATACGCAGTATTTT. Translated, it gives CASSLTSGGPSTDTQYF. The J gene is TRBJ2-3, the V gene TRBV7-2; 12 nucleotides align to TRBD2. The CDR3 sequence is 17 residues long. V trimming: 2 bases; J trimming: 0 bases; junction bases outside the gene matches: 3. Per germline, CDR1 SGHTA and CDR2 FQGNSA.